The 17 T cell receptor beta chains below all came from one sample that was sequenced in a study of cytomegalovirus exposure and HLA in healthy donors. In the PCR, 60 Vbeta and 13 Jbeta primers were used. Sequencing used immunoSEQ multiplex PCR; TCRdb keeps in-frame clones, though not all of them. The sample carries some 110,000 clones, about 68% recorded once. The sample was PBMCs. Every receptor here comes from a woman aged 50 to 60 in good health and CMV-seropositive.

The chain employs TRBV19 and TRBJ1-3; weak D call: TRBD1 (6 bases). CDR1 and CDR2 from the germline V gene are LNHDA and SQIVND (reference sequence). The length of the CDR3 is 13 residues. V was shortened by 11 bases and J by 2 bases, with 13 bases between the two germline ends. The CDR3 coding sequence is TGTGCCTCATCACAGGGAGCTGGAAACACCATATATTTT. This sequence encodes CASSQGAGNTIYF. Drawing the rest from reference TRBV19 and TRBJ1-3, the complete variable domain is DGGITQSPKYLFRKEGQNVTLSCEQNLNHDAMYWYRQDPGQGLRLIYYSQIVNDFQKGDIAEGYSVSREKKESFPLTVTSAQKNPTAFYLCASSQGAGNTIYFGEGSWLTVV.

DNA of the CDR3: TGTGCCAGCAGCTCCCGGGGGGGACAGGGCGCTAATGAAAAACTGTTTTTT. Translating it yields CASSSRGGQGANEKLFF. The V gene is TRBV7-2, the J gene TRBJ1-4, with TRBD1 identical over 9 bases. CDR1 and CDR2 (germline): SGHTA, FQGNSA. The CDR3 has 17 amino acids. With V trimmed by 4 bases and J by 3 bases, 9 bases remained unmatched.

V and J are TRBV2 and TRBJ1-4; TRBD1 might be the D (6 bases). This CDR3 region has 13 residues. V lost 3 bases to trimming and J lost 8 bases, with 10 bases between them. Germline CDR1 is SNHLY and CDR2 is FYNNEI. CDR3 DNA: TGTGCCAGCAGTGACAGGGGAAACGAAAAACTGTTTTTT. Translated, it gives CASSDRGNEKLFF.

As regards this clone: The sample has other DNA sequences that encode this CDR3 too. The genes are TRBV10-3 and TRBJ1-1, with D maybe TRBD1 (5 bases). Germline CDR1 reads ENHRY; CDR2 reads SYGVKD. Trimming removed 0 bases from V and 1 base from J, with 6 bases in between. This CDR3 has 14 residues. In DNA, the CDR3 is TGTGCCATCAGTGAGTCTCAGGGGAACACTGAAGCTTTCTTT. This codes for CAISESQGNTEAFF.

In DNA form, the CDR3 reads TGTGCCAGCAGCTTAGGCCTCGGGGAGAACACTGAAGCTTTCTTT. Translation: CASSLGLGENTEAFF. The gene calls are TRBV11-3 and TRBJ1-1; D is ambiguous. The V end was cut by 1 base, the J end by 1 base, with 10 bases between. The CDR3 spans 15 residues. Germline CDR1 reads SGHNT; CDR2 reads YENEEA.

This clone was recorded a few times. The chain uses TRBV5-1 and TRBJ1-3; D uncertain. CDR1 and CDR2 from the germline V gene are SGHRS and YFSETQ. Between the trimmed V and J ends, which lost 5 bases and 2 bases, there was a span of 14 bases. The CDR3 spans 15 residues. The CDR3 coding sequence is TGCGCCAGCAGAAGCTTCCTTGAACCTGGAAACACCATATATTTT. Its protein product is CASRSFLEPGNTIYF.

This clone was counted once. The rearrangement uses TRBV7-2 and TRBJ2-3, with D possibly matching TRBD2 (5 bases). The CDR3 consists of 15 residues. Germline lookup yields CDR1 SGHTA and CDR2 FQGNSA. V lost 1 base, J lost 0 bases, and 8 bases lay in between. DNA of the CDR3: TGTGCCAGCAGCTTAGGCGGGCTTAGCACAGATACGCAGTATTTT. This codes for CASSLGGLSTDTQYF.

The rearrangement joins TRBV28 to TRBJ1-4; D gene uncertain. Per germline, CDR1 MDHEN and CDR2 SYDVKM. Trimming removed 5 bases at V and 8 bases at J, with 21 bases between. The CDR3 spans 16 residues. The CDR3, as DNA: TGTGCCAGCAGTCCCCCGGGAAGGGTTCGAGGGGAAAAACTGTTTTTT. Its translation is CASSPPGRVRGEKLFF.

This clone was seen once. The chain carries TRBV5-1 and TRBJ2-7, with TRBD2 matching over 9 bases. With 5 bases clipped from V and 1 base from J, the junction kept 7 bases outside the gene matches. The CDR3 consists of 15 residues. Germline V CDR1 and CDR2: SGHRS, YFSETQ. CDR3 protein: CASRERLAESYEQYF. CDR3 in DNA: TGCGCCAGCAGGGAACGACTAGCGGAGTCCTACGAGCAGTACTTC.

The rearrangement links TRBV19 to TRBJ2-6; no clear D. The CDR3 is made up of 14 amino acids. V was cut by 5 bases and J by 4 bases, with 9 bases left in between. The germline V gene has CDR1 LNHDA and CDR2 SQIVND (reference sequence). CDR3 sequence: CASSGVMGANVLTF. DNA of the CDR3: TGTGCCAGTAGTGGAGTTATGGGGGCCAACGTCCTGACTTTC.

As DNA, the CDR3 is TGTGCCAGCAGGAACGGACAGGGTGACACTGAAGCTTTCTTT. It specifies CASRNGQGDTEAFF. The rearrangement uses TRBV5-4 and TRBJ1-1, with 8 bases aligning to TRBD1. The CDR3 contains 14 residues. CDR1 and CDR2 from the germline V gene are SGHNT and YYREEE (reference sequence). The junction had 6 bases not matched to a gene; V was cut back by 5 bases and J by 3 bases.

The genes are TRBV6-6 and TRBJ2-7; the D gene is possibly TRBD1 (6 bases). Trimming pared 4 bases from V and 1 base from J, leaving 11 bases between. Looked up from germline, CDR1 is MNHNY and CDR2 is SVGAGI (reference sequence). The CDR3 sequence is 14 residues long. The CDR3 reads CASSSGTLSYEQYF. As DNA, the CDR3 is TGTGCCAGCAGTTCCGGGACACTTTCCTACGAGCAGTACTTC.

This chain connects TRBV28 to TRBJ2-7; D is ambiguous. This CDR3 is built from 13 residues. CDR1 MDHEN and CDR2 SYDVKM come from the germline V gene. V lost 3 bases and J lost 5, with 11 bases in between. CDR3 DNA: TGTGCCAGCAGTTTTGGCCGTTTCGACGAGCAGTACTTC. This gives the protein CASSFGRFDEQYF.

This clone was counted once. This sequence joins TRBV19 and TRBJ1-3; TRBD1 agrees at 7 bases. The CDR3 is made up of 14 amino acids. CDR1 is LNHDA and CDR2 is SQIVND in the germline V gene (reference sequence). V was clipped by 3 bases and J by 8 bases; unmatched bases: 7. For the CDR3, the DNA is TGTGCCAGTAGTATGACAGGGACAGCGGACACCATATATTTT. This encodes CASSMTGTADTIYF.

This clone was found a few times. This rearrangement joins TRBV4-1 to TRBJ1-3; D unclear. CDR1 MGHRA and CDR2 YSYEKL come from the germline V gene. The germline V and J ends were trimmed by 0 bases and 4 bases, with 7 bases remaining between them. CDR3 length equals 14 residues. The CDR3 sequence is CASSQEPGGNTIYF. The DNA for the CDR3 is TGCGCCAGCAGCCAAGAGCCAGGCGGAAACACCATATATTTT.

This clone was detected only a few times. The rearrangement links TRBV20-1 to TRBJ2-5; D uncertain. Between the trimmed V and J ends, which lost 6 bases and 1 base, there was a span of 3 bases. CDR1 and CDR2 from the germline V gene are DFQATT and SNEGSKA (reference sequence). This CDR3 is built from 10 residues. Written as DNA, the CDR3 is TGCAGTGCCGGCCAAGAGACCCAGTACTTC. Protein sequence: CSAGQETQYF.

This clone has a handful of counts. The chain joins TRBV5-1 to TRBJ2-5; D perhaps matches TRBD2 (6 bases). The CDR3 is made up of 15 amino acids. Germline loops: CDR1 SGHRS, CDR2 YFSETQ. Trimming took off 1 base at V and 2 bases at J, with 12 bases between the two ends. The CDR3 here is CASSLSGTSQETQYF. The CDR3 region has the DNA TGCGCCAGCAGCTTGTCCGGGACTTCACAAGAGACCCAGTACTTC.